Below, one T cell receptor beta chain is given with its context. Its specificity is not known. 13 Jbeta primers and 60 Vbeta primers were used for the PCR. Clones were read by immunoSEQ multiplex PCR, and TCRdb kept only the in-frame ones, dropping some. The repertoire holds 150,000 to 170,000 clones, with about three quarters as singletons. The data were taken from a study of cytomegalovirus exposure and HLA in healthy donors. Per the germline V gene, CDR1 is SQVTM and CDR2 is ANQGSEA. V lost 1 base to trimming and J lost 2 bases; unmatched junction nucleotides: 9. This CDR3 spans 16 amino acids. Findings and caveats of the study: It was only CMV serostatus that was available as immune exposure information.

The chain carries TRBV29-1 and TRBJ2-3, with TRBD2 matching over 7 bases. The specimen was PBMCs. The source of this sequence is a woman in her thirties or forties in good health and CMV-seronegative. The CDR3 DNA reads TGCAGCGTTGAAGGGCTAGCGGTTTCGGCCACAGATACGCAGTATTTT. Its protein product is CSVEGLAVSATDTQYF.